This TCR beta chain was recorded in a study of identical twins. Findings of the study overall: Researchers caution that invariant MAIT and iNKT cells could partly confound zero-insertion analyses. The study found excess low generation probability among twin-shared out-of-frame alpha sequences.

In every case, the donor was a healthy Caucasian. A universal primer binding site was introduced by template switching. The final cDNA contained unique molecular identifiers. One entry per CDR3 protein, called by TCRdb with MiXCR from the 5' RACE reads. This sample has around 510,000 distinct CDR3 sequences, with roughly 13% found just once. This clonotype was seen only a few times. Antigen: not known. The ends were cut back, 0 bases at V and 12 bases at J, with 16 bases in the middle. Germline lookup yields CDR1 LGHNA and CDR2 YNFKEQ. The CDR3 spans 14 residues. The same data also went into a second study, on yellow fever vaccine responses in identical twins.

Sequencing was carried out using CD4+ T cells sorted from blood. The rearrangement uses TRBV4-2 and TRBJ2-3; D perhaps matches TRBD2 (6 bases). The sequence came from a woman between 18 and 29 years old in good health. The CDR3 DNA follows: TGTGCCAGCAGCCAAGAGACGCAACTAGCCGTCCAGTATTTT. Protein sequence: CASSQETQLAVQYF.